A selection of T cell receptor beta chains follows, all from one sample in a study of cytomegalovirus exposure and HLA in healthy donors. Sequencing was performed with immunoSEQ multiplex PCR; in TCRdb, only in-frame clones are kept and a portion is missing. The sample consists of some 200,000 clones, about 83% of them appearing once. Sequenced input: PBMCs. Receptors originate from a man aged 35 to 55 in good health and CMV-seronegative. Both conserved end residues are part of each CDR3. Fields, in order: V gene, D gene, J gene, clone size, CDR3 DNA, CDR3 protein. A D gene is named only where the DNA matches it firmly. Clone size is not always given. Where it is, it says once, few, many or a class for expanded clones.

>TRBV7-2|-|TRBJ2-1|-
TGTGCCAGCAGCCCCCGAAGGGGAACGAATGAGCAGTTCTTC
CASSPRRGTNEQFF
>TRBV7-6|-|TRBJ2-7|-
TGTGCCAGCAGCTTAGAAACGAGAAGTGAGCAGTACTTC
CASSLETRSEQYF
>TRBV7-8|TRBD1|TRBJ2-7|-
TGTGCCAGCAGCTGGGACAGGGTAAACGAGCAGTACTTC
CASSWDRVNEQYF
>TRBV30|TRBD2|TRBJ2-1|-
TGTGCCTGGAGTGCACTAGCGGGAGGATACAATGAGCAGTTCTTC
CAWSALAGGYNEQFF
>TRBV7-9|-|TRBJ2-3|-
TGTGCCAGCAGCCTAGGGAGGGACAGAAGCACAGATACGCAGTATTTT
CASSLGRDRSTDTQYF
>TRBV7-6|TRBD1|TRBJ2-1|once
TGTGCCAGCAGCTTAGGAGGTCAGGGGGCCTACAATGAGCAGTTCTTC
CASSLGGQGAYNEQFF
>TRBV27|-|TRBJ2-7|-
TGTGCCAGCAGTTTGAGCTACTCCTACGAGCAGTACTTC
CASSLSYSYEQYF
>TRBV28|-|TRBJ2-3|-
TGTGCCAGCAGTTCTACCACCGACTGGTTAGATACGCAGTATTTT
CASSSTTDWLDTQYF
>TRBV6-5|-|TRBJ1-4|-
TGTGCCAGCAGTTACTCACAGGGCGGTGGAGAAAAACTGTTTTTT
CASSYSQGGGEKLFF
>TRBV10-3|TRBD1|TRBJ1-5|-
TGTGCCATCAGTGACGGGACAGGGCTTGGTCAGCCCCAGCATTTT
CAISDGTGLGQPQHF
>TRBV7-2|-|TRBJ1-1|-
TGTGCCAGCAGCCCGACCGCGGGGGTCGGCACTGAAGCTTTCTTT
CASSPTAGVGTEAFF
>TRBV6-5|TRBD2|TRBJ2-1|once
TGTGCCAGCAGTTACTCGGCGGGGGGCGGGTATGAGCAGTTCTTC
CASSYSAGGGYEQFF
>TRBV18|-|TRBJ2-7|once
TGTGCCAGCTCACCTTCCAGGGACGAGCAGTACTTC
CASSPSRDEQYF
>TRBV27|TRBD1|TRBJ2-7|-
TGTGCCAGCAGTTTGAGGGGGCCAATGTACGAGCAGTACTTC
CASSLRGPMYEQYF
>TRBV6-5|TRBD1|TRBJ1-5|-
TGTGCCAGCAGTGACAGGGGGAACAATCAGCCCCAGCATTTT
CASSDRGNNQPQHF
>TRBV5-6|-|TRBJ2-7|-
TGTGCCAGCAGCTTATCACTCGGGGGATTGGGCTACGAGCAGTACTTC
CASSLSLGGLGYEQYF
>TRBV19|TRBD1|TRBJ2-4|-
TGTGCCAGTAGTAAGGCAGGGGGTCAAAACATTCAGTACTTC
CASSKAGGQNIQYF
>TRBV10-2|-|TRBJ1-1|few
TGCGCCAGCACCCCGGGACAAATGAACACTGAAGCTTTCTTT
CASTPGQMNTEAFF
>TRBV5-8|-|TRBJ2-1|-
TGTGCCAGCAGCCCTCGAGAGGGAGTGGGTACGGGTGAGCAGTTCTTC
CASSPREGVGTGEQFF
>TRBV14|TRBD2|TRBJ2-1|-
TGTGCCAGCAGCCTTAGACTAGCGGGGAGGTACAATGAGCAGTTCTTC
CASSLRLAGRYNEQFF
>TRBV5-1|TRBD2|TRBJ2-1|-
TGCGCCAGCAGCTGGGGGGGAGGCTCCTACAATGAGCAGTTCTTC
CASSWGGGSYNEQFF
>TRBV5-1|TRBD1|TRBJ1-6|-
TGCGCCAGCAGCCCTGGGACAGCTGACGCCACCCTCCACTTT
CASSPGTADATLHF
>TRBV5-4|-|TRBJ2-5|-
TGTGCCAGCAGCTTAGGGACAACCCAAGAGACCCAGTACTTC
CASSLGTTQETQYF
>TRBV5-1|TRBD1|TRBJ1-5|-
TGCGCCAGCAGCTTGGGGACAGGGAATCAGCCCCAGCATTTT
CASSLGTGNQPQHF
>TRBV7-6|TRBD2|TRBJ2-3|-
TGTGCCAGCAGCTTCCTTCAGCGCTATAGCGGGGGGCCCTACACAGATACGCAGTATTTT
CASSFLQRYSGGPYTDTQYF
>TRBV9|-|TRBJ2-7|few
TGTGCCAGCAGCGTAGGCGGTGGCCCCCCCTACGAGCAGTACTTC
CASSVGGGPPYEQYF
>TRBV5-4|TRBD1|TRBJ2-3|-
TGTGCCAGCAGCTATGGACAGGGGAATTCCGATACGCAGTATTTT
CASSYGQGNSDTQYF
>TRBV7-3|-|TRBJ2-3|-
TGTGCCAGCAGCTTATATCCGTTGCAGTATTTT
CASSLYPLQYF
>TRBV7-6|-|TRBJ1-3|-
TGTGCCAGCAGCAACAGGGCTTCTGGAAACACCATATATTTT
CASSNRASGNTIYF
>TRBV13|TRBD2|TRBJ2-7|-
TGTGCCAGCAGCTCCCGGGGGGGACCCTACGAGCAGTACTTC
CASSSRGGPYEQYF
>TRBV5-1|TRBD2|TRBJ2-7|-
TGCGCCAGCAGCTTGGCCGCGGGGGAGGCCTACGAGCAGTACTTC
CASSLAAGEAYEQYF
>TRBV6-5|-|TRBJ1-2|-
TGTGCCAGCAGGCCAGAGGGCAGGACGTATGGCTACACCTTC
CASRPEGRTYGYTF
>TRBV19|-|TRBJ2-3|-
TGTGCCAGTAGTACCAGGGCCAGCACAGATACGCAGTATTTT
CASSTRASTDTQYF
>TRBV27|-|TRBJ1-1|-
TGTGCCAGCAGTCCGCCGGGGGGGGCTGAAGCTTTCTTT
CASSPPGGAEAFF
>TRBV4-1|-|TRBJ2-7|-
TGCGCCAGCAGTCGGGGGTCACGGGACGAATACGAGCAGTACTTC
CASSRGSRDEYEQYF
>TRBV2|TRBD2|TRBJ2-5|-
TGTGCCAGCACCCCCGGGACTAGCGGATTAAGGGGGACCCAGTACTTC
CASTPGTSGLRGTQYF
>TRBV20-1|-|TRBJ2-7|-
TGCAGTGCTGGGCCGGGAAACGAGCAGTACTTC
CSAGPGNEQYF
>TRBV6-1|TRBD1|TRBJ2-7|-
TGTGCCAGCAGTGCCCACAGGGGGCCCCTAAGGGAGCAGTACTTC
CASSAHRGPLREQYF
>TRBV7-3|TRBD1|TRBJ1-1|-
TGTGCCAGCAGCCCGGGGACAGGGGCGGCCACTGAAGCTTTCTTT
CASSPGTGAATEAFF
>TRBV7-9|TRBD2|TRBJ2-7|-
TGTGCCAGCAGCGGATCACTAGCGGGAGGGCACGAGCAGTACTTC
CASSGSLAGGHEQYF
>TRBV2|-|TRBJ1-4|-
TGTGCCAGCAGCCGAGGGGGGGGACGGCCAGAAAAACTGTTTTTT
CASSRGGGRPEKLFF
>TRBV7-9|-|TRBJ1-1|-
TGTTCCAGCAGCGGTCTTGGAGGGGCCACTGAAGCTTTCTTT
CSSSGLGGATEAFF